The clone carrying this T cell receptor beta chain was observed a handful of times. Antigen: not known. The germline V gene has CDR1 SGHRS and CDR2 YFSETQ. The J segment lost 2 bases and the V segment lost 5 bases, leaving 3 bases of the junction unmatched. The CDR3 runs 15 residues. The data were obtained in a study of response to subunit inactivated influenza vaccine. General study results and limits: Few new T cells, the authors suggested, are recruited by each seasonal influenza vaccination.

TCRdb called the RT-PCR reads again in MiXCR, with one record for every CDR3 protein. The sample includes 500,000 to 600,000 distinct CDR3 sequences, less than 15% of them seen just once. The chain is built from TRBV5-1 and TRBJ2-6; 8 positions agree with TRBD1. This clonotype was sampled from a man over 45 who received an inactivated influenza vaccine. The sample here was PBMCs from blood, taken roughly 12 days after vaccination. CDR3 residues: CASRWTGTGANVLTF. The DNA for the CDR3 is TGCGCCAGCAGGTGGACAGGGACTGGGGCCAACGTCCTGACTTTC.